What follows are 31 T cell receptor beta chains derived from one specimen sequenced in a study of vaccination effects on CD4 cells after COVID-19. Repertoires were generated with immunoSEQ multiplex PCR, while TCRdb's copy carries only in-frame clones and drops some. The data hold 70,000 or so clones, with about 78% observed a single time. These receptors' targets are unknown. In the ViraFEST assay, antigen-specific CD4+ clonotypes were identified by expansion after peptide-pool stimulation. Following a 10-day culture, CD4+ T cells were purified. Nucleocapsid antibody tests were negative, and the vaccine recipients had no prior SARS-CoV-2 infection. This material consisted of CD4+ T cells from PBMCs cultured with SARS-CoV-2 spike peptides, taken before COVID-19 vaccination. These receptors were taken from a human donor who received a COVID-19 vaccine.

The chain uses TRBV24-1 and TRBJ1-2, with D perhaps TRBD1 (6 bases). CDR3 size: 13 residues. The germline V and J ends were trimmed by 7 bases and 1 base, with 9 bases remaining between them. Germline CDR1 is KGHDR and CDR2 is SFDVKD. This CDR3 is CATRDSINYGYTF. The CDR3 DNA reads as TGTGCCACCAGGGACAGTATTAACTATGGCTACACCTTC.

The CDR3 nucleotides are TGTGCCAGCAGTGTCGAGGTATACATCTCTGGAAACACCATATATTTT. Its translation is CASSVEVYISGNTIYF. The rearrangement uses TRBV2 and TRBJ1-3, with D unclear. Trimming left V 4 bases short and J 0 bases short, with 13 bases between. Germline V gene sequence: CDR1 SNHLY, CDR2 FYNNEI. The CDR3 length is 16 residues.

The chain couples TRBV6-6 to TRBJ2-5; TRBD1 might be the D (5 bases). CDR1 and CDR2 (germline): MNHNY, SVGAGI (reference sequence). This CDR3 contains 16 residues. The ends were cut back, 5 bases at V and 5 bases at J, with 21 bases in the middle. CDR3: CASSRHFRVRGETQYF. The CDR3 nucleotides read TGTGCCAGCAGTCGACACTTCAGGGTTCGTGGGGAGACCCAGTACTTC.

The V and J genes are TRBV21-1 and TRBJ1-5; TRBD1, the D gene given by the table, was not confirmed from the DNA. TRBV21-1 is a pseudogene locus. This CDR3 is 17 amino acids long. CDR3 amino acids: CASSLPEVDRVNQPQHF. The CDR3 nucleotides are TGTGCCAGCAGCCTCCCGGAGGTTGACAGGGTAAACCAGCCCCAGCATTTT.

The rearrangement links TRBV5-1 to TRBJ2-1; D is perhaps TRBD1 or TRBD2 (5 bases each). With 3 bases removed from V and 10 bases from J, the gap between germline ends came to 17 bases. This CDR3 has 14 residues. Germline V lookup: CDR1 SGHRS, CDR2 YFSETQ. The CDR3 loop reads CASSWGYGVGEQFF. In DNA, the CDR3 is TGCGCCAGCAGCTGGGGGTATGGGGTTGGCGAGCAGTTCTTC.

The genes are TRBV9 and TRBJ1-1; unclear D gene. V was cut by 3 bases and J by 5 bases, with 14 bases left in between. This CDR3 has 14 amino acids. Germline CDR1 SGDLS, CDR2 YYNGEE. The chain's CDR3 is CASSASPGWTEAFF. The CDR3 bases are TGTGCCAGCAGCGCGAGCCCCGGGTGGACTGAAGCTTTCTTT.

V gene TRBV7-2 combines with J gene TRBJ1-1, with D tentatively TRBD1 (6 bases). Germline V gene data show CDR1 as SGHTA and CDR2 as FQGNSA. The CDR3 has 14 residues. Trimming stripped 3 bases from V and 5 bases from J, with 13 bases between. The CDR3 here is CASSLAQGRTEAFF. Here the CDR3 DNA reads TGTGCCAGCAGCTTGGCGCAGGGGAGGACTGAAGCTTTCTTT.

V is TRBV7-3 and J is TRBJ2-3; 10 bases agree with TRBD2. This CDR3 region has 15 residues. Trimming removed 2 bases from V and 3 bases from J; junction bases left unmatched: 2. The germline CDR1 and CDR2 sequences are SGHTA and FQGTGA. The CDR3 sequence: CASSLLAGATDTQYF. The CDR3 region has the DNA TGTGCCAGCAGCTTACTAGCGGGGGCTACAGATACGCAGTATTTT.

The V gene is TRBV7-2, the J gene TRBJ1-4, with 9 bases fitting TRBD1. Per germline, CDR1 SGHTA and CDR2 FQGNSA. With V trimmed by 1 base and J by 1 base, 1 base remained unmatched. The CDR3 is 16 amino acids. The CDR3 DNA follows: TGTGCCAGCAGCTTAGACAGGGGGCGAACTAATGAAAAACTGTTTTTT. It translates to CASSLDRGRTNEKLFF.

The chain joins TRBV2 to TRBJ2-1, with D unclear. Trimming stripped 7 bases from V and 4 bases from J, with 17 bases between. Germline CDR1 reads SNHLY; CDR2 reads FYNNEI. CDR3 length: 15 amino acids. This CDR3 reads CASKVKGPGYNEQFF. CDR3 DNA sequence: TGTGCCAGCAAAGTCAAGGGCCCCGGGTACAATGAGCAGTTCTTC.

This chain joins TRBV2 and TRBJ2-4; TRBD2 agrees at 9 bases. The germline CDR1 and CDR2 sequences are SNHLY and FYNNEI. The J segment lost 7 bases and the V segment lost 4 bases, leaving 14 bases of the junction unmatched. This CDR3 contains 17 residues. For the CDR3, the DNA is TGTGCCAGCAGTGGACGGCGGGGGGGCCGGTCGACGAACATTCAGTACTTC. Translation gives CASSGRRGGRSTNIQYF.

V is TRBV5-1 and J is TRBJ1-6, with 12 bases that match TRBD1. Germline V gene sequence: CDR1 SGHRS, CDR2 YFSETQ. The V gene end was trimmed by 5 bases and the J gene end by 6 bases; junction bases not matched to a gene: 0. CDR3 length: 14 amino acids. This chain's CDR3 is CASRGQGANSPLHF. The CDR3 coding sequence is TGCGCCAGCAGGGGACAGGGGGCTAATTCACCCCTCCACTTT.

This rearrangement joins TRBV7-3 to TRBJ2-5; no clear D gene. CDR3 length: 14 residues. Between the trimmed V and J ends, which lost 6 bases and 2 bases, there was a span of 13 bases. CDR1 SGHTA and CDR2 FQGTGA come from the germline V gene. The CDR3 DNA is TGTGCCAGCAGTCCTGGCCGGGTGCAAGAGACCCAGTACTTC. Its translation: CASSPGRVQETQYF.

J is TRBJ2-5 and V is TRBV18, with 7 positions matching TRBD1. Germline CDR1 KGHSH, CDR2 LQKENI. This CDR3 spans 15 amino acids. V lost 4 bases to trimming and J lost 2 bases; unmatched junction nucleotides: 7. CDR3 sequence (DNA): TGTGCCAGCTCACGCGGACAGGCGGAACAAGAGACCCAGTACTTC. It yields the protein CASSRGQAEQETQYF. The variable domain in full, with the rest retrieved from reference TRBV18 and TRBJ2-5, is NAGVMQNPRHLVRRRGQEARLRCSPMKGHSHVYWYRQLPEEGLKFMVYLQKENIIDESGMPKERFSAEFPKEGPSILRIQQVVRGDSAAYFCASSRGQAEQETQYFGPGTRLLVL.

The CDR3 DNA reads as TGTGCCACCCGACAGGGACAGCGGGAAGAGACCCAGTACTTC. It yields the protein CATRQGQREETQYF. The gene calls are TRBV6-5 and TRBJ2-5, with a weak D call TRBD1 (7 bases). Trimming shortened V by 10 bases and J by 3 bases, and 18 bases separated the two germline ends. The CDR3 covers 14 residues. Per germline, CDR1 MNHEY and CDR2 SVGAGI.

This rearrangement joins TRBV30 to TRBJ1-1; D remains unclear. Deletions cut 0 bases from V and 11 bases from J, with 13 bases between. Per the germline V gene, CDR1 is GTSNPN and CDR2 is SVGIG (reference sequence). This CDR3 is 12 amino acids long. For the CDR3, the DNA is TGTGCCTGGAGTGTGTGGGGAGGGATGGCTTTCTTT. It is translated as CAWSVWGGMAFF.

V usage is TRBV25-1 and J usage is TRBJ2-1, with 12 positions matching TRBD1. CDR3 length: 16 amino acids. Trimming removed 5 bases from V and 7 bases from J; junction bases left unmatched: 9. Germline V CDR1 and CDR2: MGHDK, SYGVNS. CDR3 protein: CASSRPPGQGANEQFF. In DNA form, the CDR3 reads TGTGCCAGCAGTAGACCGCCGGGACAGGGGGCGAATGAGCAGTTCTTC.

The chain employs TRBV7-2 and TRBJ2-2; 9 nucleotides line up with TRBD1. With 5 bases clipped from V and 0 bases from J, the junction kept 4 bases outside the gene matches. Germline assignment: CDR1 SGHTA and CDR2 FQGNSA. The CDR3 sequence is 16 residues long. The CDR3 here is CASSRRTGANTGELFF. As DNA, the CDR3 is TGTGCCAGCAGCCGCCGGACAGGGGCGAACACCGGGGAGCTGTTTTTT. The full variable domain, with the rest looked up from reference TRBV7-2 and TRBJ2-2, is GAGVSQSPSNKVTEKGKDVELRCDPISGHTALYWYRQSLGQGLEFLIYFQGNSAPDKSGLPSDRFSAERTGGSVSTLTIQRTQQEDSAVYLCASSRRTGANTGELFFGEGSRLTVL.

The CDR3 sequence is CASTGTSPPDTQYF. CDR3 nucleotides: TGTGCCAGCACCGGGACTAGCCCGCCAGATACGCAGTATTTT. The J gene is TRBJ2-3, the V gene TRBV2, with 9 bases that match TRBD2. Losses at the gene ends were 7 bases for V and 4 bases for J; bases not matched to a gene: 6. Germline CDR1 and CDR2: SNHLY and FYNNEI. CDR3 size: 14 residues.

CDR3 residues: CASSLARKDKQFF. CDR3 nucleotides: TGTGCCAGCAGTTTAGCGAGGAAGGACAAACAGTTCTTC. V gene TRBV12-3 or TRBV12-4 combines with J gene TRBJ2-1; tentative D call: TRBD1 (5 bases). The CDR3 runs to 13 residues. V dropped 0 bases and J dropped 13 bases, with 13 bases sitting between them.

This chain links TRBV9 with TRBJ2-3; D remains ambiguous. Trimming removed 0 bases at V and 0 bases at J, with 5 bases between. CDR1 is SGDLS and CDR2 is YYNGEE in the germline V gene. The length of the CDR3 is 14 residues. CDR3 nucleotides: TGTGCCAGCAGCGTAGACAGTAGCACAGATACGCAGTATTTT. It is translated as CASSVDSSTDTQYF.

The gene calls are TRBV6-5 and TRBJ1-6; 7 bases align to TRBD1. The ends lost 8 bases at V and 7 bases at J; junction bases unmatched: 8. CDR3 length equals 14 residues. CDR1 is MNHEY and CDR2 is SVGAGI in the germline V gene. CDR3 in amino acids: CASSRTGKNSPLHF. CDR3 in DNA: TGTGCCAGCTCCCGGACAGGAAAGAATTCACCCCTCCACTTT.

The CDR3 is CASSPPETGDEQFF. The CDR3, as DNA: TGCGCCAGCAGCCCGCCGGAGACGGGGGATGAGCAGTTCTTC. V and J are TRBV5-1 and TRBJ2-1, with D maybe TRBD2 (6 bases). Trimming took 4 bases from V and 8 from J, leaving 16 bases between them. This CDR3 contains 14 residues. Germline V gene data show CDR1 as SGHRS and CDR2 as YFSETQ.

The chain carries TRBV28 and TRBJ1-2; maybe TRBD1 (6 bases). Trimming left V 3 bases short and J 5 bases short, with 10 bases between. Germline loops: CDR1 MDHEN, CDR2 SYDVKM. The length of the CDR3 is 13 residues. The CDR3 loop reads CASSLRGAYGYTF. CDR3 coding DNA: TGTGCCAGCAGTTTGCGGGGGGCGTATGGCTACACCTTC.

The chain has TRBV7-2 and TRBJ2-1; 7 positions agree with TRBD1. This CDR3 spans 17 amino acids. Germline-derived CDR1 and CDR2 are SGHTA and FQGNSA. The ends lost 3 bases at V and 5 bases at J; junction bases unmatched: 13. Written as DNA, the CDR3 is TGTGCCAGCAGCTTTCGAGGCGCCGGGACAGACAACAATGAGCAGTTCTTC. It is translated as CASSFRGAGTDNNEQFF.

The chain links TRBV18 to TRBJ1-2; the D gene is possibly TRBD1 (5 bases). V lost 0 bases to trimming and J lost 8 bases, with 16 bases between them. This CDR3 has 15 amino acids. The germline CDR1 and CDR2 sequences are KGHSH and LQKENI. CDR3 coding DNA: TGTGCCAGCTCACCACCCGGCAGGGCCGCGGGGGGCTACACCTTC. The encoded protein is CASSPPGRAAGGYTF.

V usage is TRBV12-5 and J usage is TRBJ2-1; possible D gene TRBD1, 6 bases. Germline V CDR1 and CDR2: LGHNT, FRNRAP. The V gene lost 1 base and the J gene lost 3 bases, with 19 bases spanning the gap. The CDR3 loop spans 18 amino acids. CDR3 in amino acids: CASGLGLTGTLIYNEQFF. The DNA for the CDR3 is TGTGCTAGTGGTTTGGGGCTAACCGGGACACTGATCTACAATGAGCAGTTCTTC.

This clone turned up a few times. This rearrangement joins TRBV30 to TRBJ1-6; 9 bases map to TRBD1. V lost 2 bases, J lost 9 bases, and 2 bases stayed unmatched. CDR3 length equals 13 residues. CDR1 is GTSNPN, CDR2 SVGIG, per germline (reference sequence). The CDR3 coding sequence is TGTGCCTGGAGTACAGGGGGCAGTTCACCCCTCCACTTT. It codes for CAWSTGGSSPLHF.

The V and J genes are TRBV5-1 and TRBJ2-1; D remains ambiguous. The CDR3 runs to 15 residues. The V end lost 0 bases, the J end lost 4 bases, and 11 bases lay between the germline ends. Germline V gene lookup returns CDR1 SGHRS and CDR2 YFSETQ. CDR3 DNA sequence: TGCGCCAGCAGCTTGGAATGGCAGAATTACAATGAGCAGTTCTTC. As protein: CASSLEWQNYNEQFF.

The CDR3 loop reads CASSSNEKLFF. DNA of the CDR3: TGCGCCAGCAGCTCGAATGAAAAACTGTTTTTT. The gene calls are TRBV5-1 and TRBJ1-4; the D is unclear. V gave up 3 bases and J gave up 5 bases, with 2 bases separating them. The germline CDR1 and CDR2 sequences are SGHRS and YFSETQ. This CDR3 has 11 amino acids.

This sequence joins TRBV5-1 and TRBJ2-5; D gene ambiguous. V was clipped by 3 bases and J by 1 base, with 7 bases between them. The CDR3 spans 13 residues. CDR1 is SGHRS and CDR2 is YFSETQ in the germline V gene. In nucleotides, the CDR3 is TGCGCCAGCAGCTGGTGGGGCCAAGAGACCCAGTACTTC. Translating gives CASSWWGQETQYF.